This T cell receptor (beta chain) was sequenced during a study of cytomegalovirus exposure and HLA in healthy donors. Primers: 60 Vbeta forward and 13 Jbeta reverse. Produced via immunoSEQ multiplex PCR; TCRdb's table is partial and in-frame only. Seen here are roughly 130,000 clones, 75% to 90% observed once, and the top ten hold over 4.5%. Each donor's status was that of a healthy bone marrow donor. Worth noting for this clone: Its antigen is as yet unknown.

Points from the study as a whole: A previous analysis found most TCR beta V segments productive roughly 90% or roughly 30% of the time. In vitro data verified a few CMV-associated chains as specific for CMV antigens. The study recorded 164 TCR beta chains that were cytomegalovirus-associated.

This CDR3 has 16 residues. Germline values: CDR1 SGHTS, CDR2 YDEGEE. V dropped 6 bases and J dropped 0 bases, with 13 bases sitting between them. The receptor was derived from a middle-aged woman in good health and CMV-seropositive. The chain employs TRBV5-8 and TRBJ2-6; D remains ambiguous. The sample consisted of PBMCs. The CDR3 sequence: CASNVGSLSGANVLTF. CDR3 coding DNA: TGTGCCAGCAACGTGGGCAGTCTCTCTGGGGCCAACGTCCTGACTTTC.